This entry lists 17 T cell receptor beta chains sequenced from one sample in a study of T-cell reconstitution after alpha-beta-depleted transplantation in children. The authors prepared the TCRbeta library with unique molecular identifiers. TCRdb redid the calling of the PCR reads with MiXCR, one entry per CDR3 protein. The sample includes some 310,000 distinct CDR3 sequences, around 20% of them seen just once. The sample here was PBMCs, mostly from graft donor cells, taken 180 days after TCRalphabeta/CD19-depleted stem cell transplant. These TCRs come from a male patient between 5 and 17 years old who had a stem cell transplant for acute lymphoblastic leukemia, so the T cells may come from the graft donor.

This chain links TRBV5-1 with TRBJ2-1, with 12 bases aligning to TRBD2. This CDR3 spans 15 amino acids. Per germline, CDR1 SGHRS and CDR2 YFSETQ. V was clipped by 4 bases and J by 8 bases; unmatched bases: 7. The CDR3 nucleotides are TGCGCCAGCAGCCGGACTAGCGGGACAGTGGATGAGCAGTTCTTC. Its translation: CASSRTSGTVDEQFF.

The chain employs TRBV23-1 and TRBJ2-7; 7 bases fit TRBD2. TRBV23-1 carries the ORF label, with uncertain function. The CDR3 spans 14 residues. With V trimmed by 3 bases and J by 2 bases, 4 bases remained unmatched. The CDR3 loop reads CASSHRGGAYEQYF. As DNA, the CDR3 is TGCGCCAGCAGTCATCGCGGGGGTGCCTACGAGCAGTACTTC.

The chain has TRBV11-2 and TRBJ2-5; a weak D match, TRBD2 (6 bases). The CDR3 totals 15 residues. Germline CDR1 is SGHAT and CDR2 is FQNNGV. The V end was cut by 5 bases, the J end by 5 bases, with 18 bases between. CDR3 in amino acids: CASSRGTPGLETQYF. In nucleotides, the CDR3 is TGTGCCAGCAGCCGGGGGACCCCGGGCTTGGAGACCCAGTACTTC.

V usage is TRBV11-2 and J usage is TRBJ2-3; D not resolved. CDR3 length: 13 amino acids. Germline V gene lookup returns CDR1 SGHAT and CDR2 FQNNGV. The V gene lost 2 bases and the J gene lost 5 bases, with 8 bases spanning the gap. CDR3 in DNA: TGTGCCAGCAGCTTATATCCCTTAGATACGCAGTATTTT. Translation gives CASSLYPLDTQYF.

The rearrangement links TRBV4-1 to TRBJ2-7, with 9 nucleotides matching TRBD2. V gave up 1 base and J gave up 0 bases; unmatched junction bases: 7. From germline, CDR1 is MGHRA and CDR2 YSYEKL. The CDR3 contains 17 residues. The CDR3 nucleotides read TGCGCCAGCAGCCAAGTGTTCTGGACTAGCGACTCCTACGAGCAGTACTTC. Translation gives CASSQVFWTSDSYEQYF.

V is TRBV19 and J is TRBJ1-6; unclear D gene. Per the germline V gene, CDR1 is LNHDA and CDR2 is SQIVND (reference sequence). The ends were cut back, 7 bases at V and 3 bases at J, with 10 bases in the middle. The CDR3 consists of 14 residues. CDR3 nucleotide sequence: TGTGCCAGTACCCGAGTAAACTATAATTCACCCCTCCACTTT. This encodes CASTRVNYNSPLHF. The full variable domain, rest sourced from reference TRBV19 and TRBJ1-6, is DGGITQSPKYLFRKEGQNVTLSCEQNLNHDAMYWYRQDPGQGLRLIYYSQIVNDFQKGDIAEGYSVSREKKESFPLTVTSAQKNPTAFYLCASTRVNYNSPLHFGNGTRLTVT.

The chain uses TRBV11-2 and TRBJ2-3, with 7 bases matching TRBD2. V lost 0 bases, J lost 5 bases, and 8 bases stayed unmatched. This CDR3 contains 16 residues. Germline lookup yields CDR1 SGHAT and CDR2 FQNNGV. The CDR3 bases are TGTGCCAGCAGCTTAGATAATAAGCGGGATATAGATACGCAGTATTTT. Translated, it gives CASSLDNKRDIDTQYF.

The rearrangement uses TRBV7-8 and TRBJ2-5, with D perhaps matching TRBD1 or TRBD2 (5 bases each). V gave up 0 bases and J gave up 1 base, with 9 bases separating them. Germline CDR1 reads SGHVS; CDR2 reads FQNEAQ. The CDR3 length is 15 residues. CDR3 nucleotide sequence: TGTGCCAGCAGCTTAGCCGGGACCATCCAAGAGACCCAGTACTTC. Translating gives CASSLAGTIQETQYF. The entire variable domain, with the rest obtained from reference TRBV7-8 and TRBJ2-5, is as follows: GAGVSQSPRYKVAKRGQDVALRCDPISGHVSLFWYQQALGQGPEFLTYFQNEAQLDKSGLPSDRFFAERPEGSVSTLKIQRTQQEDSAVYLCASSLAGTIQETQYFGPGTRLLVL.

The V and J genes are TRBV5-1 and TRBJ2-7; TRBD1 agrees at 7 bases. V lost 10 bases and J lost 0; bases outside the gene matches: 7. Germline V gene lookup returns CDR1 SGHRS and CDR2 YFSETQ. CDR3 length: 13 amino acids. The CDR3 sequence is CASGQASSYEQYF. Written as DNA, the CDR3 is TGCGCCTCCGGACAGGCTTCCTCCTACGAGCAGTACTTC.

The DNA of the CDR3 is TGCGCCAGCAGGTCGGCAGGGACTCCTACGGAAGGCTACACCTTC. Protein: CASRSAGTPTEGYTF. V is TRBV5-1 and J is TRBJ1-2; D may be TRBD1 (5 bases). Trimming took 5 bases from V and 8 from J, leaving 22 bases between them. Germline CDR1 SGHRS, CDR2 YFSETQ. This CDR3 contains 15 residues.

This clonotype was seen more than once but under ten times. CDR3 sequence reads: CASSLTPRASGTLPYNEQFF. The CDR3 region has the DNA TGTGCCAGCAGCTTAACACCTCGGGCTAGCGGGACGTTACCCTACAATGAGCAGTTCTTC. V gene TRBV7-3 combines with J gene TRBJ2-1; 9 bases line up with TRBD2. Germline V lookup: CDR1 SGHTA, CDR2 FQGTGA. Trimming removed 0 bases from V and 2 bases from J; junction bases left unmatched: 14. CDR3 length: 20 amino acids. Complete variable domain (other parts from reference TRBV7-3 and TRBJ2-1): GAGVSQTPSNKVTEKGKYVELRCDPISGHTALYWYRQSLGQGPEFLIYFQGTGAADDSGLPNDRFFAVRPEGSVSTLKIQRTERGDSAVYLCASSLTPRASGTLPYNEQFFGPGTRLTVL.

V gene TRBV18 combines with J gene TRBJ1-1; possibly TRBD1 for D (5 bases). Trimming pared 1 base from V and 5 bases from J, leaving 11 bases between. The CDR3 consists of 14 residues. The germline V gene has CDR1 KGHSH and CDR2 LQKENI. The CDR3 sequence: CASSPLSEGTEAFF. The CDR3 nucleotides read TGTGCCAGCTCACCACTCTCAGAGGGGACTGAAGCTTTCTTT. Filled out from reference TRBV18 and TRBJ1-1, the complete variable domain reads NAGVMQNPRHLVRRRGQEARLRCSPMKGHSHVYWYRQLPEEGLKFMVYLQKENIIDESGMPKERFSAEFPKEGPSILRIQQVVRGDSAAYFCASSPLSEGTEAFFGQGTRLTVV.

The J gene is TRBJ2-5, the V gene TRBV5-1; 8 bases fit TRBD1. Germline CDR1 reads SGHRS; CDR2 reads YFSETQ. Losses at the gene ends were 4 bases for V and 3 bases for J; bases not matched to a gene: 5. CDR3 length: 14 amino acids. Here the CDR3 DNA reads TGCGCCAGCAGCACAGGACAGGGTAAAGAGACCCAGTACTTC. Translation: CASSTGQGKETQYF.

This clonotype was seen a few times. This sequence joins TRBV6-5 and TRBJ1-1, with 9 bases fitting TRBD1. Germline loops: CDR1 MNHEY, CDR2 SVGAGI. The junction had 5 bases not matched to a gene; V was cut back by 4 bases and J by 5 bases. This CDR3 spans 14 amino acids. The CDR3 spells CASSSQGARTEAFF. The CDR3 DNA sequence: TGTGCCAGCAGTTCACAGGGGGCGCGAACTGAAGCTTTCTTT.

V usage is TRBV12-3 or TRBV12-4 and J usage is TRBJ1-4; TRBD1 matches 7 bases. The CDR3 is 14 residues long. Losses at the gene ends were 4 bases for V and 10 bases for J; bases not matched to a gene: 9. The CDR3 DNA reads TGTGCCAGCAGTTCCACAGGGGTGAACGGAAAACTGTTTTTT. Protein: CASSSTGVNGKLFF.

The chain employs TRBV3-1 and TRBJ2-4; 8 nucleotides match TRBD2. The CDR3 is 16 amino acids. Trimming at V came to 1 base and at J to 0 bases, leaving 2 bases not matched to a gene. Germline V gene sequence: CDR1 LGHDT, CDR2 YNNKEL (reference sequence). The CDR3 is CASSQVTSGAKNIQYF. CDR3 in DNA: TGTGCCAGCAGCCAAGTCACTAGCGGAGCCAAAAACATTCAGTACTTC.

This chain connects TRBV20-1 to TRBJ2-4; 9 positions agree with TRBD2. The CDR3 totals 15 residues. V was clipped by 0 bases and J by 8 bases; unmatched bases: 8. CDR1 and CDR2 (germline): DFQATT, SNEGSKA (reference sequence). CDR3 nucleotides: TGCAGTGCTAGAGATGCTAGCGGGAAAACTGACATTCAGTACTTC. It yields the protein CSARDASGKTDIQYF.